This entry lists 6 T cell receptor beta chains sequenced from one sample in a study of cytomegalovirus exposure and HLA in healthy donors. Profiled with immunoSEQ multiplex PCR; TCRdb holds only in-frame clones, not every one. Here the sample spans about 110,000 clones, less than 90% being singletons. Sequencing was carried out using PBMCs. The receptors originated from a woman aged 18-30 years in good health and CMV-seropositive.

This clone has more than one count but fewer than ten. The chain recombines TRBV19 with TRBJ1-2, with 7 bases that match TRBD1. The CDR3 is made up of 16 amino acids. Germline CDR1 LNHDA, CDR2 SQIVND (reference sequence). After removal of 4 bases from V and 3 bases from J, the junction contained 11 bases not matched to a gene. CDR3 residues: CASSTGWQGEDYGYTF. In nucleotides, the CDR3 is TGTGCCAGTAGTACAGGATGGCAGGGGGAAGACTATGGCTACACCTTC. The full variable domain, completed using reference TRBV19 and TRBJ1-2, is DGGITQSPKYLFRKEGQNVTLSCEQNLNHDAMYWYRQDPGQGLRLIYYSQIVNDFQKGDIAEGYSVSREKKESFPLTVTSAQKNPTAFYLCASSTGWQGEDYGYTFGSGTRLTVV.

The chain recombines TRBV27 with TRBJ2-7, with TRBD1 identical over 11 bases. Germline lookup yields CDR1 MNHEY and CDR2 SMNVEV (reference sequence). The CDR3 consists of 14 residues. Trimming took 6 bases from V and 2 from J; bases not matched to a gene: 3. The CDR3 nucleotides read TGTGCCAGCAGATCGGGACAGGGGGCCTACGAGCAGTACTTC. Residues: CASRSGQGAYEQYF.

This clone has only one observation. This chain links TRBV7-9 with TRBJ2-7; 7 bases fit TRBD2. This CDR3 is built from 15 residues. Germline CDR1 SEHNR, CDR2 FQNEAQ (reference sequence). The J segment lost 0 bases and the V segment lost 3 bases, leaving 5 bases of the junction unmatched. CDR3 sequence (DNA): TGTGCCAGCAGCTTGGGGGGGACTCTCTCCTACGAGCAGTACTTC. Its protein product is CASSLGGTLSYEQYF.

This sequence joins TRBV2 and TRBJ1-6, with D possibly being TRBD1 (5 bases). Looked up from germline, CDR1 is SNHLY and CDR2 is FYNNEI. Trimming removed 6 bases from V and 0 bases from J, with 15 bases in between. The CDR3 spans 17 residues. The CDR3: CASSDRGMSSYNSPLHF. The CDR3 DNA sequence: TGTGCCAGCAGCGACCGGGGGATGAGCTCCTATAATTCACCCCTCCACTTT.

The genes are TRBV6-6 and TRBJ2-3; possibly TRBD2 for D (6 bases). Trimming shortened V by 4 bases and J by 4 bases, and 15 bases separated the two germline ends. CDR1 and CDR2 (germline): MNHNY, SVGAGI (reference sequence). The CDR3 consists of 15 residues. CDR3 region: CASSSDMRGADTQYF. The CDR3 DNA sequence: TGTGCCAGCAGTTCGGACATGCGGGGCGCAGATACGCAGTATTTT.

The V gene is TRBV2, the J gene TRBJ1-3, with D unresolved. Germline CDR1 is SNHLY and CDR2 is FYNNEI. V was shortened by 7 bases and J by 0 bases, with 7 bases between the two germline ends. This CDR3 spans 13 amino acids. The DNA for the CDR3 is TGTGCCAGCAAAATTAGCTCTGGAAACACCATATATTTT. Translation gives CASKISSGNTIYF. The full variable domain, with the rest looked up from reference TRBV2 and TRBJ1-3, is EPEVTQTPSHQVTQMGQEVILRCVPISNHLYFYWYRQILGQKVEFLVSFYNNEISEKSEIFDDQFSVERPDGSNFTLKIRSTKLEDSAMYFCASKISSGNTIYFGEGSWLTVV.